This is a list of T cell receptor beta chains from one sample in a study of T cell repertoires in cytomegalovirus infection. What these receptors recognize is not known. TCRdb processed the reads anew with MiXCR; each CDR3 protein has one entry. The sample lists around 900,000 distinct CDR3 sequences; more than 25% were seen once. Material: cultured CD8+ T cells from PBMCs, obtained from culture after CMV antigen stimulation. Receptors were obtained from a human donor in good health (CMV status not recorded). Some clones in this sample may be carry-over from other donors' samples. The CDR3 runs from the conserved cysteine through the conserved F or W. The D gene is left open where the match is weak. Size is stated for part of the rows, as once, few or many counts, or as a class when the clone is expanded.

size | D | J | V | DNA | CDR3
- | TRBD1 | TRBJ1-5 | TRBV19 | TGTGCCAGTAGTATGGGGACAGCCACTACTGTTAGCAATCAGCCCCAGCATTTT | CASSMGTATTVSNQPQHF
- | - | TRBJ1-2 | TRBV7-8 | TGTGCCAGCAGCTTAGGGGTACTCACGGGCTACACCTTC | CASSLGVLTGYTF
many | - | TRBJ1-4 | TRBV7-8 | TGTGCCAGCAGCCCGCAGAGCGTACAAGCGTCTAATGAAAAACTGTTTTTT | CASSPQSVQASNEKLFF
- | TRBD2 | TRBJ2-1 | TRBV7-9 | TGTGCCAGCAGCTCCCCCCGCCACCCGACTAGCGGGGGTTACAATGAGCAGTTCTTC | CASSSPRHPTSGGYNEQFF
- | TRBD2 | TRBJ2-5 | TRBV6-5 | TGTGCCAGCAGTTACCGATTCTCCGGGACTAGCGGGGGGGCCAGCGCGACCCAGTACTTC | CASSYRFSGTSGGASATQYF
few | - | TRBJ2-2 | TRBV12-3/TRBV12-4 | TGTGCCAGCAGTTTGGAGGAGGGAAGGGTCACCGGGGAGCTGTTTTTT | CASSLEEGRVTGELFF
- | TRBD1 | TRBJ1-2 | TRBV10-2 | TGCGCCAGCAGTGGACAGGGGGCAGATGGCTACACCTTC | CASSGQGADGYTF
- | - | TRBJ2-5 | TRBV28 | TGTGCCAGCAGTTCGGGACGGGCCATGAGGGGCCAAGAGACCCAGTACTTC | CASSSGRAMRGQETQYF
few | TRBD1 | TRBJ1-5 | TRBV6-1 | TGTGCCACCAAGCAGGGACAGGGCGGCAATCAGCCCCAGCATTTT | CATKQGQGGNQPQHF
- | - | TRBJ1-1 | TRBV6-6 | TGTGCCAGGAGTTACTCGAATCGGTTCAGGTCCGGCACTGAAGCTTTCTTT | CARSYSNRFRSGTEAFF
- | - | TRBJ2-5 | TRBV4-3 | TGCGCCAGCAGCCCACAGTTGCAAGAGACCCAGTACTTC | CASSPQLQETQYF
- | - | TRBJ1-2 | TRBV29-1 | TGCAGCGTTGGCAGCCTCTATGGCTACACCTTC | CSVGSLYGYTF
- | - | TRBJ1-2 | TRBV6-1 | TGTGCCAGCAGTTTGTCTACCGGGGCCTCCTATGGCTACACCTTC | CASSLSTGASYGYTF
few | TRBD2 | TRBJ2-3 | TRBV14 | TGTGCCAGCAGCCAAGGATCGCGGGGGGGCATGTATTTT | CASSQGSRGGMYF
few | - | TRBJ2-7 | TRBV6-6 | TGTGCCAGCAGCCCTGGGAGGGGGGCCTACGAGCAGTACTTC | CASSPGRGAYEQYF
few | - | TRBJ2-1 | TRBV4-2 | TGTGCCAGCAGCCCCATTGGACGAAGGTACAATGAGCAGTTCTTC | CASSPIGRRYNEQFF
- | TRBD2 | TRBJ2-5 | TRBV4-1 | TGCGCCAGCAGCCCTGAGCGGGGGGAAGAGACCCAGTACTTC | CASSPERGEETQYF
- | - | TRBJ1-2 | TRBV11-2 | TGTGCCAGCAGCTTAAGGCCCGGGGTCAGCTATGGCTACACCTTC | CASSLRPGVSYGYTF
- | - | TRBJ1-2 | TRBV10-3 | TGTGCCATCAGTTCAGCGGGCCTGGGGACTTCTAACTATGGCTACACCTTC | CAISSAGLGTSNYGYTF
few | - | TRBJ1-1 | TRBV6-2/TRBV6-3 | TGTGCCAGCAGTGCACAGGGATGGGAGAACACTGAAGCTTTCTTT | CASSAQGWENTEAFF
few | - | TRBJ2-3 | TRBV7-9 | TGTGCCAGCAGCTTACAGGAGCAGTATTTT | CASSLQEQYF
few | - | TRBJ2-2 | TRBV6-6 | TGTGCCACCGAGGTGGTCTATAACACCGGGGAGCTGTTTTTT | CATEVVYNTGELFF
- | - | TRBJ2-4 | TRBV27 | TGTGCCAGCAGTTTGGGGGGCAGGGCCAAAAACATTCAGTACTTC | CASSLGGRAKNIQYF
many | - | TRBJ2-2 | TRBV7-2 | TGTGCCAGCAGCCAAGGTCAGAACACCGGGGAGCTGTTTTTT | CASSQGQNTGELFF
- | TRBD1 | TRBJ2-5 | TRBV4-1 | TGCGCCAGCAGCCAATTCTTTCCGGGACAGGAAGAGACCCAGTACTTC | CASSQFFPGQEETQYF
- | - | TRBJ2-2 | TRBV6-2/TRBV6-3 | TGTGCCAGCAGTTATGGCGACCCCGGGGAGCTGTTTTTT | CASSYGDPGELFF
few | - | TRBJ2-1 | TRBV11-2 | TGTGCCAGCAGCTCCGAATCATTGGGGGGAGTAAACAATGAGCAGTTCTTC | CASSSESLGGVNNEQFF
few | TRBD1 | TRBJ2-7 | TRBV6-6 | TGTGCCAGCAGTCCCGGGGACAGGGGGAACTACGAGCAGTACTTC | CASSPGDRGNYEQYF
- | - | TRBJ2-1 | TRBV6-5 | TGTGCCAGCAGTTTCACAGGGAGGGACTCCTACAATGAGCAGTTCTTC | CASSFTGRDSYNEQFF
few | TRBD1 | TRBJ2-1 | TRBV6-2/TRBV6-3 | TGTGCCAGCAGTTACTCTTACCCCGGGACAGACAATGAGCAGTTCTTC | CASSYSYPGTDNEQFF
few | - | TRBJ2-3 | TRBV10-3 | TGTGCCATCAGTGAGGGGGGACAACACACAGATACGCAGTATTTT | CAISEGGQHTDTQYF
- | - | TRBJ1-2 | TRBV4-1 | TGCGCCAGCAGCCAAGAACCGGGCTTGCTCATGGGAGGCTACACCTTC | CASSQEPGLLMGGYTF
once | - | TRBJ1-6 | TRBV4-3 | TGCGCCAGCAGCCAAGAGGGCAGTGGCTCACCCCTCCACTTT | CASSQEGSGSPLHF
few | TRBD1 | TRBJ2-1 | TRBV29-1 | TGCAGCGTTGGGCCCCTGGGGACAGGCTACAATGAGCAGTTCTTC | CSVGPLGTGYNEQFF
many | - | TRBJ2-1 | TRBV6-2/TRBV6-3 | TGTGCCAGCAGTTACAGCTTCAATGAGCAGTTCTTC | CASSYSFNEQFF
- | - | TRBJ1-5 | TRBV19 | TGTGCCAGTAGTTCGGGACACAGCAATCAGCCCCAGCATTTT | CASSSGHSNQPQHF
few | - | TRBJ2-7 | TRBV6-5 | TGTGCCAGCAGGGCTGACAACTCCTACGAGCAGTACTTC | CASRADNSYEQYF
many | TRBD2 | TRBJ2-1 | TRBV27 | TGTGCCAGCAGCTTGAGCGGGGGGTCCTACAATGAGCAGTTCTTC | CASSLSGGSYNEQFF
- | TRBD2 | TRBJ2-5 | TRBV28 | TGTGCCAGCAGTTTAGGGGAGGGTTTGCAAGAGACCCAGTACTTC | CASSLGEGLQETQYF
- | TRBD2 | TRBJ2-1 | TRBV11-2 | TGTGCCAGCAGCCGGACTAGCGGGGGACCCCCTAAGGAGCAGTTCTTC | CASSRTSGGPPKEQFF
- | - | TRBJ1-1 | TRBV11-3 | TGTGCCAGCAGCCCTGGACGGCACACTGAAGCTTTCTTT | CASSPGRHTEAFF
- | TRBD2 | TRBJ2-1 | TRBV18 | TGTGCCAGCTCACCACTAGGTAGCGGGGGCCTTAGCTCCTACAATGAGCAGTTCTTC | CASSPLGSGGLSSYNEQFF
- | - | TRBJ1-6 | TRBV7-9 | TGTGCCAGCCGGGTAACAGAACGGACTTATAATTCACCCCTCCACTTT | CASRVTERTYNSPLHF
- | - | TRBJ2-3 | TRBV10-3 | TGTGCCATCAGTGAGTATGACGCCACAGATACGCAGTATTTT | CAISEYDATDTQYF
once | - | TRBJ2-1 | TRBV11-2 | TGTGCCAGCAGACCCGGGATACCCTACAATGAGCAGTTCTTC | CASRPGIPYNEQFF
- | - | TRBJ1-5 | TRBV6-5 | TGTGCCAGCAGTTACTCTTGGGTGGAGGGGAGCAATCAGCCCCAGCATTTT | CASSYSWVEGSNQPQHF
few | - | TRBJ2-2 | TRBV11-1 | TGTGCCAGCAGCTTTCCGGCCACATTCACCGGGGAGCTGTTTTTT | CASSFPATFTGELFF
few | - | TRBJ2-1 | TRBV7-6 | TGTGCCAGCAGCTTAGCCCCCACTAGCAATGAGCAGTTCTTC | CASSLAPTSNEQFF